This TCR beta chain is from a study of blood T cell repertoires in COVID-19. Study-wide context: From the United States, Italy and Spain came samples of acute and convalescent COVID-19.

How the authors handled the data: Using reference gene primer amplification, nucleated cell counts were estimated. TCRdb's table, derived via immunoSEQ multiplex PCR, lists solely in-frame clones and lacks some. The V and J calls and clone size were taken over from that table, and D and trimming were inferred from the DNA. The table shows about 75,000 clones, with 88% occurring only once. This clonotype was obtained from a human donor in a cohort sampled during active COVID-19. The sample consisted of peripheral blood.

The CDR3 region has the DNA TGTGCCAGCAGCTTAACGCGTGTACAGGGGGCGAGTCAGCCCCAGCATTTT. Translated, it gives CASSLTRVQGASQPQHF. The V and J genes are TRBV7-3 and TRBJ1-5, with 9 bases that match TRBD1. The CDR3 has 17 residues. Germline V CDR1 and CDR2: SGHTA, FQGTGA. The V segment lost 0 bases and the J segment 6 bases; nucleotides outside the gene matches: 9.